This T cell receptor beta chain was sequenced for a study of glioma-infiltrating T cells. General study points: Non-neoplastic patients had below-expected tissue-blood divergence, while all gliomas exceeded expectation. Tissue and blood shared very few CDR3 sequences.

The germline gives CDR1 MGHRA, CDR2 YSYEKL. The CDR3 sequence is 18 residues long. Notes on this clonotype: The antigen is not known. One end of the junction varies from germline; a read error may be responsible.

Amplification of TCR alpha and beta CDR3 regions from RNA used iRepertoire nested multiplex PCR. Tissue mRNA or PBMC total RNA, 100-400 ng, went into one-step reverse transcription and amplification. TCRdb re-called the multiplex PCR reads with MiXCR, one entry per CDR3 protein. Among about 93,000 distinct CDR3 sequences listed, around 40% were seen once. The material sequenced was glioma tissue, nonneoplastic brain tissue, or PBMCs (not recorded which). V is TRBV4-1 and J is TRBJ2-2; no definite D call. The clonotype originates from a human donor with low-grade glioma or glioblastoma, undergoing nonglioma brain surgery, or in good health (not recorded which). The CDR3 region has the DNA TGCGCCAGCAGCCCAGAACGGCAGGCTACTACGAACAGCGGGGAGCTGTTTTTT. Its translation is CASSPERQATTNSGELFF.